These T cell receptor beta chains were read from a single sample in a study of blood T cell repertoires in COVID-19. The protocol was immunoSEQ multiplex PCR, while the TCRdb copy is restricted to in-frame clones and leaves out a portion. The data show 250,000 to 300,000 clones, with 89% seen just once and around 13% held by the top ten. The specimen was peripheral blood. The source is an older woman with acute or convalescent COVID-19. CDR3s include the opening cysteine and the closing phenylalanine or tryptophan. The D gene is left open where the match is weak. The listing skips clone size in some rows; elsewhere it reads once, few, many or a size class.

clone_size	d_call	v_call	j_call	cdr3_nt	cdr3_aa
.	TRBD1	TRBV5-4	TRBJ1-1	TGTGCCAGCAGCGGGGGCAGGGGGCTATCGGACACTGAAGCTTTCTTT	CASSGGRGLSDTEAFF
.	TRBD1	TRBV6-6	TRBJ1-6	TGTGCCAGCAGTTTACCGACAGGGTCGCCTTCACCCCTCCACTTT	CASSLPTGSPSPLHF
.	.	TRBV19	TRBJ2-4	TGTGCCAGTAGTATAGATTCAGGACAGAACATTCAGTACTTC	CASSIDSGQNIQYF
once	.	TRBV5-1	TRBJ2-7	TGCGCCAGCAGAGAGGAGAGACTCTACGAGCAGTACTTC	CASREERLYEQYF
.	TRBD1	TRBV27	TRBJ1-2	TGTGCCAGCAGTCTTAAAGGACAGGGGGCCCTAGGCTATGGCTACACCTTC	CASSLKGQGALGYGYTF
.	.	TRBV6-4	TRBJ2-7	TGTGCCAGCAGTGACCCCCCCGCGGCAGGGAAATCCTACGAGCAGTACTTC	CASSDPPAAGKSYEQYF
.	TRBD1	TRBV28	TRBJ1-5	TGTGCCAGCAGGCCCCCGGACAGGGGGAAACAGCCCCAGCATTTT	CASRPPDRGKQPQHF
.	.	TRBV12-3/TRBV12-4	TRBJ2-5	TGTGCCAGCAGTTTTGCGGAGACCCAGTACTTC	CASSFAETQYF
.	.	TRBV11-2	TRBJ1-1	TGTGCCAGCAGCTGGCAGGAGGGCTCTGAAGCTTTCTTT	CASSWQEGSEAFF
.	TRBD2	TRBV28	TRBJ2-1	TGTGCCAGCAGTGTGAGAGCCATAGCGGGGGGGCCCAATGAGCAGTTCTTC	CASSVRAIAGGPNEQFF
.	.	TRBV7-3	TRBJ2-2	TGTGCCAGCAGCTTAGTCCCCCAGGGGATCGCCGGGGAGCTGTTTTTT	CASSLVPQGIAGELFF
.	TRBD1	TRBV7-8	TRBJ1-4	TGTGCCAGCAGATACCGAACCGGACAGGGGATTGCTAATGAAAAACTGTTTTTT	CASRYRTGQGIANEKLFF
.	TRBD2	TRBV25-1	TRBJ2-1	TGTGCCAGCAGTGAGGCGGGGGGATTCTCCTACAATGAGCAGTTCTTC	CASSEAGGFSYNEQFF
few	TRBD2	TRBV18	TRBJ2-2	TGTGCCAGCTCACCCCTTACTAGCGGGGCGAACACCGGGGAGCTGTTTTTT	CASSPLTSGANTGELFF
.	.	TRBV5-1	TRBJ2-7	TGCGCCAGTAGCTCGGAGCAGCGGCCCTACGAGCAGTACTTC	CASSSEQRPYEQYF
.	TRBD1	TRBV15	TRBJ1-4	TGTGCCACCAGCCCAGACAGGGTTGTTGAAAAACTGTTTTTT	CATSPDRVVEKLFF
.	.	TRBV27	TRBJ1-1	TGTGCCAGCAGTTATCGTCCAGGGATGAACACTGAAGCTTTCTTT	CASSYRPGMNTEAFF
.	TRBD2	TRBV6-6	TRBJ2-1	TGTGCCAGCAGTTACTCTACTCCCTCCCGAGCGGGGGCCCCGTTCTTC	CASSYSTPSRAGAPFF
.	TRBD1	TRBV19	TRBJ1-1	TGTGCCAGTAGTAGCGGACAGGGCCCATATGAAGCTTTCTTT	CASSSGQGPYEAFF
.	TRBD1	TRBV9	TRBJ2-1	TGTGCCAGCAGCCCCCGGACAGGGAGCAATGAGCAGTTCTTC	CASSPRTGSNEQFF
.	.	TRBV4-2	TRBJ2-7	TGTGCCAGCAGCCAAGTAACAGGCGAGCAGTACTTC	CASSQVTGEQYF
.	TRBD2	TRBV6-2/TRBV6-3	TRBJ2-7	TGTGCCAGCAGTTACGAGGCAGGGATACCCGGGACTACGCTGTTGGGCTACGAGCAGTACTTC	CASSYEAGIPGTTLLGYEQYF
.	TRBD1	TRBV7-9	TRBJ2-5	TGTGCCAGCAGCTTACAGGGAAGGGGGCAGGAGACCCAGTACTTC	CASSLQGRGQETQYF
.	.	TRBV4-1	TRBJ1-1	TGCGCCAGCAGCCAAGATCGACAGGCCAGCCAACGCACTGAAGCTTTCTTT	CASSQDRQASQRTEAFF
.	.	TRBV7-8	TRBJ1-2	TGTGCCAGCAGCGTGGGAGGGTCTAACGGCTACACCTTC	CASSVGGSNGYTF
.	.	TRBV5-1	TRBJ1-4	TGCGCCAGCAGCTTGGGGCGGATCAATGAAAAACTGTTTTTT	CASSLGRINEKLFF
.	TRBD2	TRBV6-5	TRBJ2-7	TGTGCCAGCAGTTACGGGGTAGCGGGGGCCTACGAGCAGTACTTC	CASSYGVAGAYEQYF
.	.	TRBV6-5	TRBJ1-3	TGTGCCAGCAGTCCGAGGAACTCTGGAAACACCATATATTTT	CASSPRNSGNTIYF
few	.	TRBV15	TRBJ1-5	TGTGCCACCAGCAGAGGTGGGGAGGTGGAGCCCCAGCATTTT	CATSRGGEVEPQHF
.	.	TRBV6-6	TRBJ1-2	TGTGCCAGCAGTCGAGGGTTCGCGGGCGCGAAAGGTGGCTACACCTTC	CASSRGFAGAKGGYTF
once	.	TRBV30	TRBJ1-2	TGTGCCTGTTCCCAAACCCGGACAAATTCGGGTGGTATACGAGGCTACACCTTC	CACSQTRTNSGGIRGYTF
.	TRBD2	TRBV7-2	TRBJ2-7	TGTGCCAGCAGCTTAGCGAATAGCGGGGCTCCCTACGAGCAGTACTTC	CASSLANSGAPYEQYF
.	TRBD2	TRBV7-6	TRBJ2-7	TGTGCCAGCAGTGGGGGGCTAGCGGGGTTCCACGAGCAGTACTTC	CASSGGLAGFHEQYF
.	.	TRBV3-1/TRBV3-2	TRBJ1-5	TGTGCCAGCAGCCAAGGACCGGGACAGCCCCAGCATTTT	CASSQGPGQPQHF
.	TRBD2	TRBV27	TRBJ2-5	TGTGCCAGCCAACCAAGGGGAGGGTCGGAGACCCAGTACTTC	CASQPRGGSETQYF
.	TRBD1	TRBV2	TRBJ2-2	TGTGCCAGCAGCCCCAGGACAGGGACCGGGGAGCTGTTTTTT	CASSPRTGTGELFF
.	.	TRBV19	TRBJ1-3	TGTGCCAGTAACAGCGAAGGGGCTGGCGGAAACACCATATATTTT	CASNSEGAGGNTIYF
.	.	TRBV13	TRBJ2-3	TGTGCCAGCAGCACCCACGGGAAGGGTAGCACAGATACGCAGTATTTT	CASSTHGKGSTDTQYF
.	.	TRBV18	TRBJ1-5	TGTGCCAGCTCACCGGCCGGGACAAGCAATCAGCCCCAGCATTTT	CASSPAGTSNQPQHF
.	.	TRBV27	TRBJ1-6	TGTGCCAGCAAAACCTCCTTGGGCCACAGATATAATTCACCCCTCCACTTT	CASKTSLGHRYNSPLHF
.	.	TRBV2	TRBJ1-5	TGTGCCAGCAGTGAGGGACGGGGGTATAGCAATCAGCCCCAGCATTTT	CASSEGRGYSNQPQHF
.	.	TRBV4-1	TRBJ1-1	TGCGCCAGCAGCCACATAACAGGGAGGAACACTGAAGCTTTCTTT	CASSHITGRNTEAFF
.	TRBD2	TRBV20-1	TRBJ2-2	TGCAGTGCTAATGATGGAGGGACTAGCAGGACCGGGGAGCTGTTTTTT	CSANDGGTSRTGELFF
.	.	TRBV14	TRBJ2-2	TGTGCCAGCAGCCAAGAATATACCTGGCTAGAGCGAGAGCTGTTTTTT	CASSQEYTWLERELFF
.	.	TRBV5-4	TRBJ2-7	TGTGCCAGCAGCTTAGGACTAAGCGGCTCCTACGAGCAGTACTTC	CASSLGLSGSYEQYF
.	TRBD1	TRBV4-1	TRBJ1-4	TGCGCCAGCAGCCCCGGACAGGGGACAACTAATGAAAAACTGTTTTTT	CASSPGQGTTNEKLFF
.	TRBD1	TRBV7-9	TRBJ1-1	TGTGCCAGCAGCGTAAGGGACAGGGCAGCTGAAGCTTTCTTT	CASSVRDRAAEAFF
.	TRBD2	TRBV7-2	TRBJ2-7	TGTGCCAGCAGCCTTACTAGCGGGAGCTCCTACGAGCAGTACTTC	CASSLTSGSSYEQYF
once	.	TRBV27	TRBJ2-7	TGTGCCAGCAGTTTAGGACAGAGCTCCTACGAGCAGTACTTC	CASSLGQSSYEQYF
.	.	TRBV7-9	TRBJ2-7	TGTGCCAGCAGCTTGGGCAGGGCCAGGGACGAGCAGTACTTC	CASSLGRARDEQYF
once	.	TRBV2	TRBJ1-5	TGTGCCAGCAGTGAACGTGGGGGCAGCAATCAGCCCCAGCATTTT	CASSERGGSNQPQHF
.	TRBD1	TRBV27	TRBJ2-1	TGTGCCAGCAGTCCCAAAACAGGGGGCCATGAGCAGTTCTTC	CASSPKTGGHEQFF
once	.	TRBV5-1	TRBJ2-1	TGCGCCAGCAGCTTGGTGATAGCGGCTCACAATGAGCAGTTCTTC	CASSLVIAAHNEQFF
.	.	TRBV12-2	TRBJ2-7	TGTGCAAGTCGCACGGGACAGGGCTACGAGCAGTACTTC	CASRTGQGYEQYF
.	.	TRBV4-3	TRBJ1-3	TGCGCCAGCAGCCAGGTTCGAGGGGGGGACGGAAACACCATATATTTT	CASSQVRGGDGNTIYF
.	.	TRBV7-2	TRBJ1-3	TGTGCCAGCAGCTTAGGCAGGGCCTCTGGAAACACCATATATTTT	CASSLGRASGNTIYF
.	.	TRBV6-2/TRBV6-3	TRBJ1-1	TGTGCCAGCAGTTTAACAGGGATTACTGAAGCTTTCTTT	CASSLTGITEAFF
.	.	TRBV27	TRBJ1-2	TGTGCCAGCAGCGACAGGCGTGGGGAGCTCTATGGCTACACCTTC	CASSDRRGELYGYTF
once	.	TRBV5-5	TRBJ1-6	TGTGCCAGCAGCTGGAGGCTCACCGGAGGAGATTCACCCCTCCACTTT	CASSWRLTGGDSPLHF